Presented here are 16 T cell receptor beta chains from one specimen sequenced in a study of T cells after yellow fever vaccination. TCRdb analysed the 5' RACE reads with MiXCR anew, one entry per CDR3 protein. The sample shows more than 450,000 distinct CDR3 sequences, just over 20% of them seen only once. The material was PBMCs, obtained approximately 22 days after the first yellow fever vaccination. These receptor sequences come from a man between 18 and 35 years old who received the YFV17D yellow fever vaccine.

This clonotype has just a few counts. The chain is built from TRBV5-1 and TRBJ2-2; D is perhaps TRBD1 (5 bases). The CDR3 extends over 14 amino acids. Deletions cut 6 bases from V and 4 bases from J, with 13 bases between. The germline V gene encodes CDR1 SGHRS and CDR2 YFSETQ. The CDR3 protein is CASKGADGTGELFF. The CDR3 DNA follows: TGCGCCAGCAAAGGGGCGGACGGCACCGGGGAGCTGTTTTTT.

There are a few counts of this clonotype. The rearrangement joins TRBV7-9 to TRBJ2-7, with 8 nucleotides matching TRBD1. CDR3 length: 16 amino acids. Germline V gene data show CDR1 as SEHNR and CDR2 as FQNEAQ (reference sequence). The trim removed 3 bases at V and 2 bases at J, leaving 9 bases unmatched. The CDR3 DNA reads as TGTGCCAGCAGCTTCAAACTCGGGACAGGCACCTACGAGCAGTACTTC. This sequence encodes CASSFKLGTGTYEQYF.

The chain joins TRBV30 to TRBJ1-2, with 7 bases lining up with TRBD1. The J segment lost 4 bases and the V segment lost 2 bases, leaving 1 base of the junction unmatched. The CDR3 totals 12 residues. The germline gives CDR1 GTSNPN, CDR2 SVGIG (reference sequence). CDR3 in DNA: TGTGCCTGGAGTAGGGACAGCTATGGCTACACCTTC. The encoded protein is CAWSRDSYGYTF.

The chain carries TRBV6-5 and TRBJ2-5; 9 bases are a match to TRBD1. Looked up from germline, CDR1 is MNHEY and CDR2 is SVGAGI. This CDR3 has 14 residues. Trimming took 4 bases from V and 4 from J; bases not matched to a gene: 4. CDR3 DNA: TGTGCCAGCAGTTCCCCGACAGGGGGAGAGACCCAGTACTTC. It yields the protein CASSSPTGGETQYF.

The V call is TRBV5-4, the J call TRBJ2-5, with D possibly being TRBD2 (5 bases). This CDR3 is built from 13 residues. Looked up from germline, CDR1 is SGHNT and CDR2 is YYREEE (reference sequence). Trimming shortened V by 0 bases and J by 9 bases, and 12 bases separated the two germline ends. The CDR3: CASSLEEAAAQYF. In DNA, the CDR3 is TGTGCCAGCAGCTTGGAGGAGGCAGCGGCCCAGTACTTC.

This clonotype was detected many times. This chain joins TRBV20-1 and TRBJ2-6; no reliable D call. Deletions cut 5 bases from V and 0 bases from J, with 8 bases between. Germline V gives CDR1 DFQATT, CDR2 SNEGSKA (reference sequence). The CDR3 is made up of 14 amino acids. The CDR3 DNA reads TGCAGTGCTTCTGTTTACTCTGGGGCCAACGTCCTGACTTTC. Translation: CSASVYSGANVLTF.

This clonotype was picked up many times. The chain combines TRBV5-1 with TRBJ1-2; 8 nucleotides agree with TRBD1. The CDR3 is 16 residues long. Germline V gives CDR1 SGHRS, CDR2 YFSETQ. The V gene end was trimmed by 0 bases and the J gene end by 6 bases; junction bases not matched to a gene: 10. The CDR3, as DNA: TGCGCCAGCAGCTTGGCCCAGGGGGCGAGGAGTGATGGCTACACCTTC. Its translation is CASSLAQGARSDGYTF.

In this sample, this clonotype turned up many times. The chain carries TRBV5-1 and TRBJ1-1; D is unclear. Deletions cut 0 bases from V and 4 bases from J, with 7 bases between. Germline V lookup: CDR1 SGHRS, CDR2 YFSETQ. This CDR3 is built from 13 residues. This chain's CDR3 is CASSLAVGTEAFF. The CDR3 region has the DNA TGCGCCAGCAGCTTGGCGGTTGGCACTGAAGCTTTCTTT.

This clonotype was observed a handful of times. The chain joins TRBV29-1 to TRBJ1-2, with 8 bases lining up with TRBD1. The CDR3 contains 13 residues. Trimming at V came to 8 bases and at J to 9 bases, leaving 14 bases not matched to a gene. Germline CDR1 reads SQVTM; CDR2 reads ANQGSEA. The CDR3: CSSQVDRGGRYTF. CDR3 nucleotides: TGCAGCTCCCAGGTAGACAGGGGCGGGCGCTACACCTTC.

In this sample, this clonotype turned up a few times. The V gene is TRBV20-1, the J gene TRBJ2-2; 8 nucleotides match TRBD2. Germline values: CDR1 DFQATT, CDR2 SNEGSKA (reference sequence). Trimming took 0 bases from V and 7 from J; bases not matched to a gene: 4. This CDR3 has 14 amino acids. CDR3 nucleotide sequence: TGCAGTGCTAGAGATCCCCGGGGGGGCGGGGAGCTGTTTTTT. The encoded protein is CSARDPRGGGELFF.

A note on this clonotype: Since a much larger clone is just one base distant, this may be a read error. This chain's CDR3 is CASSYEDRGETQYF. CDR3 nucleotides: TGTGCCAGCAGCTATGAGGACAGGGGAGAGACCCAGTACTTC. V and J are TRBV7-9 and TRBJ2-5; 9 nucleotides agree with TRBD1. V was clipped by 4 bases and J by 4 bases; unmatched bases: 4. The germline V gene has CDR1 SEHNR and CDR2 FQNEAQ (reference sequence). CDR3 length: 14 amino acids. The complete variable domain, with remaining parts taken from reference TRBV7-9 and TRBJ2-5, reads DTGVSQNPRHKITKRGQNVTFRCDPISEHNRLYWYRQTLGQGPEFLTYFQNEAQLEKSRLLSDRFSAERPKGSFSTLEIQRTEQGDSAMYLCASSYEDRGETQYFGPGTRLLVL.

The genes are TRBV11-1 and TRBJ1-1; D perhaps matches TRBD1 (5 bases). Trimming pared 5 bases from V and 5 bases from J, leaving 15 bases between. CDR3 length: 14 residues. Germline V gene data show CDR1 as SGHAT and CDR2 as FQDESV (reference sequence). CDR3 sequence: CASSPRVRLTEAFF. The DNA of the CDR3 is TGTGCCAGCAGCCCCAGGGTAAGGTTGACTGAAGCTTTCTTT.

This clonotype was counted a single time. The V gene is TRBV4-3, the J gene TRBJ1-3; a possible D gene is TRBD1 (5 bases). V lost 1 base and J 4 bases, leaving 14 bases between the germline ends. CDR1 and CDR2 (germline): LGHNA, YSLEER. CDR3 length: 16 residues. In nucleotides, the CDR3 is TGCGCCAGCAGCCAAGTGGGGCTCGGAGGGGGAAACACCATATATTTT. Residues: CASSQVGLGGGNTIYF.

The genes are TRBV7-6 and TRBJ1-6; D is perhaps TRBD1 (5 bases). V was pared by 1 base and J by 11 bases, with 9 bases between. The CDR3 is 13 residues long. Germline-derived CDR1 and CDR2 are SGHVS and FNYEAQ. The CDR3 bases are TGTGCCAGCAGCTTAGGGGGGTATCCACCCCTCCACTTT. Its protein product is CASSLGGYPPLHF.

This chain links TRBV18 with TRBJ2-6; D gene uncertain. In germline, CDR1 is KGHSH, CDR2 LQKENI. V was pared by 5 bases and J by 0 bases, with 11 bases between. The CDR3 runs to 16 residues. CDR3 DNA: TGTGCCAGCTCAGTGACACCCAACTCTGGGGCCAACGTCCTGACTTTC. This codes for CASSVTPNSGANVLTF.

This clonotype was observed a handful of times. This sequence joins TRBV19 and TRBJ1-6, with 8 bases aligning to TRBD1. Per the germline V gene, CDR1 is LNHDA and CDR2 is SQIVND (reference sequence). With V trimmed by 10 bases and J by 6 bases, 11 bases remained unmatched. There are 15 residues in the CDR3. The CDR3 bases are TGTGCCACGAGCGGGCAGGGGGCGTCTAATTCACCCCTCCACTTT. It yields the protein CATSGQGASNSPLHF.